The clone carrying this T cell receptor (beta chain) showed up just a few times. The CDR3 consists of 15 residues. Germline V gene lookup returns CDR1 LNHDA and CDR2 SQIVND (reference sequence). Trimming cost V 2 bases and J 5 bases; bases outside gene matches: 3. This sample was included in a study of cytomegalovirus exposure and HLA in healthy donors. PCR was performed using 60 Vbeta and 13 Jbeta primers. TCRdb's copy holds only in-frame clones and misses some; the assay was immunoSEQ multiplex PCR. The repertoire holds fewer than 150,000 clones, with about four fifths as singletons. This rearrangement joins TRBV19 to TRBJ2-3; 11 bases are a match to TRBD2. The sequence derives from a man younger than 40 in good health and CMV-seronegative. Sequencing was carried out using PBMCs. The CDR3 DNA reads as TGTGCCAGTAGTATACTAGCGGGAGGAGTAGATACGCAGTATTTT. Translating it yields CASSILAGGVDTQYF. Looking up the rest from reference TRBV19 and TRBJ2-3 gives the full variable domain: DGGITQSPKYLFRKEGQNVTLSCEQNLNHDAMYWYRQDPGQGLRLIYYSQIVNDFQKGDIAEGYSVSREKKESFPLTVTSAQKNPTAFYLCASSILAGGVDTQYFGPGTRLTVL.